This T cell receptor (beta chain) derives from a study of shared clonotypes between healthy human individuals (dated by TCRdb to the early 2020s). Background on the whole study: Three men and two women, aged 18 to 49 years, made up the cohort. For each donor, CD4 naive and CD4 memory were each given three plates, CD8 naive was given two plates, and CD8 memory was given one plate. Blood TCR repertoires of roughly five healthy adults were deeply sequenced to estimate repertoire size and the extent of clonotype sharing between individuals. Different laboratories and diverse techniques were used to prepare libraries and sequence TCR repertoires, to increase sequencing depth and limit assay-specific biases. Between about 0.85 and 10 billion PBMCs per donor were obtained by leukapheresis. Points the paper makes about the study in general: Even with the large sequencing depth, rarefaction of the sorted-subset datasets indicated that sequencing was incomplete. Larger estimated clonotype richness was generally found for naive subsets than for memory subsets. When four donors were compared, the shared fraction of clonotypes was about 5% for naive CD4, around 4% for naive CD8, 2.3% for memory CD4, and 0.4% for memory CD8. Higher generation probabilities were observed for clonotypes shared by all four sorted-subset donors than for non-shared clonotypes. Only blood was sampled, and tissue TCR repertoires likely differ from those in blood. Because the study included only a small number of donors, the genetic and exposure-history diversity represented was limited. Pairwise subsampling indicated that sequencing depth was expected to affect the degree of clonotype sharing among donors.

Using the deep immunoSEQ assay, multiplex PCR amplified TCR CDR3 regions from genomic DNA. Genomic DNA extracted from each cell subset was distributed evenly over all wells of several immunoSEQ 96-well plates, and each plate served as one replicate. Each replicate PCR for sorted subsets received approximately 200 ng genomic DNA, equal to some 32,000 T cell genomes. Purified libraries were measured with a Qubit 3.0 fluorometer, size-checked on a Bioanalyzer 2100, and measured again with the KAPA Library Quantification kit. Each immunoSEQ 96-well plate was sequenced on its own single-read 150-cycle Illumina NextSeq 550 flow cell. The authors processed their data as follows. Because only junctional sequences without quality scores were contained in the immunoSEQ output, filtering matching that applied to full-length reads could not be performed. To assign V/J genes and CDR3, sequences were annotated using PyIR, a Python wrapper for IgBLAST v1.9, with IMGT germline references. Reads with weak V/J assignments (E-value above 1e-6), missing CDR3, stop codons, out-of-frame junctions, or ambiguous translated residues were removed. A V3J clonotype was defined by an identical inferred V gene, J gene, and CDR3 amino acid sequence. To compute the percentage overlap between repertoires, the number of shared unique clonotypes was divided by the size of the smaller repertoire. Three approaches were used to assess repertoire richness: RTK rarefaction, the Chao1 estimator, and Recon v2.1 estimates of unobserved clonotypes. OLGA was used to compute generation probabilities for all TCRbeta clonotypes that the gDNA method yielded from several donors. The table comes from immuneACCESS by way of TCRdb, which keeps in-frame sequences with V and J called. Part of the clones is missing from these tables; in studies checked, under half for an unresolved V gene and the rest for unknown reasons. Clone size and V and J calls were adopted from that table, with D and trimming inferred from the DNA. Within this sample are some 1,100,000 clones, with 75% to 80% of them counted one time only. The ten largest clones take up approximately 0.52% of the sample.

The donors were healthy, HIV-negative adults with no recently reported acute infections or vaccinations. Every donor was a Caucasian adult residing in Nashville, Tennessee, USA. Magnetic negative selection was used to enrich CD4+ T cells, after which naive cells were positively selected on CD45RA and the negative fraction became the memory subset. Blood was collected by leukapheresis, and PBMCs were isolated by Ficoll-Histopaque density gradient centrifugation and then cryopreserved in liquid nitrogen vapor phase. Purity and quantity of every magnetically sorted T cell population were checked by analytical flow cytometry. Genomic DNA was isolated from each sorted fraction and quantified by UV absorbance on a Nanodrop 2000c. The CDR3 contains 14 residues, cysteine and phenylalanine counted. This entry keeps only the CDR3 DNA: 42 bases, framed from base 1. The germline V gene (reference sequence) provides CDR1 SGHNT and CDR2 YYREEE. V gives up 0 bases and J gives up 1 base, and the segment between their germline ends measures 5 bases.

Remarks on this clone: The specificity of this receptor is unknown. Base qualities are not at hand, and no much larger clone is one base apart.

Sequenced: memory CD4+ T cells from PBMCs. The cell subset or site label corresponds to: CD45RA-negative fraction. Recombination linked TRBV5-4 to TRBJ1-5; D gene: possibly TRBD1, on 5 matching bases. The sequence came from a young man in good health. Some clones in this sample may be carry-over from other donors' samples. This receptor has the CDR3 CASSLEGSNQPQHF. The sequence in DNA is TGTGCCAGCAGCTTGGAGGGGAGCAATCAGCCCCAGCATTTT.